Included here is one T cell receptor beta chain sequence, with context. Its antigen is currently unknown. With 5 bases removed from V and 2 bases from J, the gap between germline ends came to 7 bases. The CDR3 consists of 13 residues. Germline CDR1 is MNHEY and CDR2 is SVGAGI. The record originates from a study of shared clonotypes between healthy human individuals. Study in general: There were three CD4 naive, three CD4 memory, two CD8 naive and one CD8 memory plates per donor. Study-level points and caveats: At large depth, rarefaction still showed sorted-subset sequencing to be incomplete.

CD45RO negativity and positive selection for CCR7 defined naive CD8 cells, a population that excluded terminally differentiated effector memory CD45RA+ cells. All participating donors were Caucasian adults from Nashville, Tennessee. Each cell subset's genomic DNA was divided evenly among several immunoSEQ plates. Data came from immunoSEQ multiplex PCR; TCRdb stores just in-frame clones and leaves some out. This sample carries around 640,000 clones, 96% of them seen once, and the ten largest clones take roughly 0.12%. Sequencing was performed on naive CD8+ T cells sorted from blood. The clonotype was recovered from a woman younger than 45 in good health. The genes are TRBV6-5 and TRBJ2-1; D not certain. CDR3 bases: TGTGCCAGCAGTGAGTCTACCTACAATGAGCAGTTCTTC. It is translated as CASSESTYNEQFF.